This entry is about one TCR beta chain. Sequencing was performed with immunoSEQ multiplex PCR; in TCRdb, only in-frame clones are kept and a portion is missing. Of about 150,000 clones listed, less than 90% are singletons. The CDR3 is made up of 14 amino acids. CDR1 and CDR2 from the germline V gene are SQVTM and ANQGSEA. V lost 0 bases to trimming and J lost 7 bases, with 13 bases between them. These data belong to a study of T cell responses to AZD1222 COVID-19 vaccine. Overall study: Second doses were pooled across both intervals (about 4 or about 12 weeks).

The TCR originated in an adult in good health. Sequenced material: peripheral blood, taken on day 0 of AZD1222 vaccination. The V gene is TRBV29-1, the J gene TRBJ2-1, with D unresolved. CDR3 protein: CSVEDPGWSNEQFF. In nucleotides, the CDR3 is TGCAGCGTTGAAGATCCCGGGTGGTCGAATGAGCAGTTCTTC.